These 15 T cell receptor beta chains share one sample of origin, sequenced in a study of blood T cells in healthy people across ages. A sample-barcoded 5' primer and a J-beta primer mix were used in a second PCR of roughly 7 to 11 cycles. TCRdb recomputed calls from the 5' RACE reads with MiXCR, one row per CDR3 protein. The sample includes around 650,000 distinct CDR3 sequences, around 43% of them seen just once. The sample was blood. The receptors stem from an elderly man in good health.

Worth noting for this clonotype: Germline and junction disagree at one end, which may indicate a read error. The chain uses TRBV25-1 and TRBJ2-1, with 7 positions matching TRBD1. The CDR3 has 15 residues. Germline lookup yields CDR1 MGHDK and CDR2 SYGVNS. CDR3 in DNA: TGTGCCAGCGGTGAATGGGGTCCAGGGGGCAATGAGCAGTTCTTC. It specifies CASGEWGPGGNEQFF.

The V and J genes are TRBV6-2 or TRBV6-3 and TRBJ2-7, with a tentative D call TRBD2 (5 bases). Germline V gene sequence: CDR1 MNHEY, CDR2 SVGEGT. Between the trimmed V and J ends, which lost 0 bases and 3 bases, there was a span of 21 bases. The CDR3 consists of 18 residues. The CDR3 protein is CASSYSTRTSHIDYEQYF. In DNA, the CDR3 is TGTGCCAGCAGTTACTCGACCCGGACTTCACATATAGACTACGAGCAGTACTTC.

The rearrangement links TRBV9 to TRBJ2-4; no clear D. With the DNA end fitting TRBJ2-7 better, the J assignment may be wrong. Germline CDR1 reads SGDLS; CDR2 reads YYNGEE. This CDR3 has 12 residues. The chain's CDR3 is CASSVNVGEQYF. The DNA for the CDR3 is TGTGCCAGCAGCGTAAACGTGGGCGAGCAGTACTTC.

With regard to this clonotype: A read error may account for a junction end that differs from germline. This chain uses TRBV11-2 with TRBJ1-1, with D hard to call. CDR1 and CDR2 from the germline V gene are SGHAT and FQNNGV. CDR3 size: 12 residues. For the CDR3, the DNA is TGTGCCAGCAACTTAGCCGGCAGGGAAGCTTTCTTT. Its protein product is CASNLAGREAFF.

The rearrangement links TRBV20-1 to TRBJ2-5; either TRBD1 or TRBD2 may supply D (6 bases each). Per germline, CDR1 DFQATT and CDR2 SNEGSKA (reference sequence). This CDR3 spans 15 amino acids. V dropped 1 base and J dropped 11 bases, with 23 bases sitting between them. CDR3 in amino acids: CSARGWRGHDNEQYF. The CDR3 bases are TGCAGTGCTAGAGGATGGCGGGGACATGACAATGAGCAGTACTTC.

The chain employs TRBV28 and TRBJ1-5; 9 positions match TRBD1. J was trimmed by 4 bases and V by 7 bases; bases with no gene match: 8. Germline loops: CDR1 MDHEN, CDR2 SYDVKM. There are 15 residues in the CDR3. CDR3 amino acids: CASNNDRGYNQPQHF. The CDR3 DNA is TGTGCCAGCAACAACGACAGGGGGTATAATCAGCCCCAGCATTTT.

The CDR3 region is CATSRDYTGTGADTQYF. Written as DNA, the CDR3 is TGTGCCACCAGCAGAGATTATACCGGAACAGGGGCAGATACGCAGTATTTT. V and J are TRBV15 and TRBJ2-3; TRBD1 matches 7 bases. CDR1 and CDR2 from the germline V gene are LNHNV and YYDKDF (reference sequence). This CDR3 contains 17 residues. V trimming: 0 bases; J trimming: 4 bases; junction bases outside the gene matches: 10.

The chain carries TRBV6-1 and TRBJ1-5; D perhaps matches TRBD1 (6 bases). This CDR3 is 14 amino acids long. The V and J ends lost 2 bases and 6 bases respectively, with 11 bases between them. Germline assignment: CDR1 MNHNS and CDR2 SASEGT. The CDR3 reads CASSEKQGPQPQHF. The CDR3 region has the DNA TGTGCCAGCAGTGAAAAACAGGGACCTCAGCCCCAGCATTTT.

This clonotype occurred a few times. This chain uses TRBV6-5 with TRBJ2-1; D may correspond to TRBD1 or TRBD2 (5 bases each). This CDR3 comprises 18 residues. Germline loops: CDR1 MNHEY, CDR2 SVGAGI. V was pared by 0 bases and J by 2 bases, with 17 bases between. In DNA, the CDR3 is TGTGCCAGCAGTTACTCCGGGGCCACCCTTCATACCTACAATGAGCAGTTCTTC. Protein product: CASSYSGATLHTYNEQFF.

The sample holds one count of this clonotype. A much larger clone sits a single nucleotide away, making a read error possible. This chain connects TRBV6-5 to TRBJ2-1, with 9 bases identical to TRBD1. The DNA matches TRBJ2-7 better at its end, which makes the J call doubtful. The germline V gene has CDR1 MNHEY and CDR2 SVGAGI. CDR3 length equals 17 residues. The CDR3 bases are TGTGCCGGCAGTTACCGCATGACAGGGGGACTCTACAATGAGCAGTACTTC. Protein: CAGSYRMTGGLYNEQYF.

In its sample, this clonotype was seen many times. Its ends do not fully match the called genes, so a read error is possible. The chain employs TRBV5-1 and TRBJ2-5; no reliable D call. CDR1 and CDR2 (germline): SGHRS, YFSETQ. The CDR3 extends over 14 amino acids. CDR3 loop: CASSLVGSQETQYF. The CDR3 nucleotides are TGTGCCAGCAGCTTAGTCGGATCCCAAGAGACCCAGTACTTC.

This clonotype has a count of ten or more. V usage is TRBV29-1 and J usage is TRBJ2-1; 16 nucleotides agree with TRBD2. This CDR3 has 17 amino acids. V lost 1 base and J lost 6; bases outside the gene matches: 6. Germline loops: CDR1 SQVTM, CDR2 ANQGSEA. The CDR3 coding sequence is TGCAGCGTTGAAGCCGGGACTAGCGGGAGGGCCGTCAATGAGCAGTTCTTC. Translating it yields CSVEAGTSGRAVNEQFF.

The V and J genes are TRBV3-1 and TRBJ1-2; D call uncertain. Germline V gene lookup returns CDR1 LGHDT and CDR2 YNNKEL (reference sequence). The CDR3 contains 11 residues. V was pared by 4 bases and J by 6 bases, with 6 bases between. CDR3 in amino acids: CASSLNHGYTF. Here the CDR3 DNA reads TGTGCCAGCAGCCTGAACCATGGCTACACCTTC.

J is TRBJ2-1 and V is TRBV28; 11 nucleotides match TRBD2. The length of the CDR3 is 15 residues. The trim removed 6 bases at V and 5 bases at J, leaving 6 bases unmatched. Germline V gene lookup returns CDR1 MDHEN and CDR2 SYDVKM. CDR3: CASRNSGRANNEQFF. For the CDR3, the DNA is TGTGCCAGCAGGAATAGCGGGAGGGCTAACAATGAGCAGTTCTTC.

This chain joins TRBV6-2 or TRBV6-3 and TRBJ2-1, with TRBD2 matching over 10 bases. The CDR3 is made up of 15 amino acids. Germline lookup yields CDR1 MNHEY and CDR2 SVGEGT. The V gene end was trimmed by 3 bases and the J gene end by 3 bases; junction bases not matched to a gene: 2. CDR3 sequence (DNA): TGTGCCAGCAGTTATAGCGGGGGGAACTACAATGAGCAGTTCTTC. This codes for CASSYSGGNYNEQFF.